This TCR beta chain was profiled in a study of radiotherapy plus CTLA-4 blockade in lung cancer. The germline V gene has CDR1 SEHNR and CDR2 FQNEAQ (reference sequence). CDR3 length equals 13 residues. Trimming removed 5 bases from V and 14 bases from J, with 16 bases in between. Some clones are missing from TCRdb's copy, which holds only in-frame ones; the method was immunoSEQ multiplex PCR. The data show tens of thousands of clones, roughly 79% seen once. Sequencing was performed on peripheral blood, taken from a patient treated with radiotherapy plus ipilimumab. This receptor was taken from a human donor with non-small cell lung cancer that progressed on radiotherapy plus ipilimumab. This sequence joins TRBV7-9 and TRBJ1-6; D remains ambiguous. CDR3 coding DNA: TGTGCCAGCAGCGAAGGCTTAAGCCCTGCCCTCCACTTT. Translated: CASSEGLSPALHF.